Described below is a single TCR beta chain sequence and its context. The sample belongs to a study of CD8 T cells in Susac syndrome. After extraction with the RNeasy kit, about 0.5 to 1 ug of the RNA was reverse transcribed using random hexamers. MiXCR, run by TCRdb on the immunoSEQ multiplex PCR reads, gives a single entry per CDR3 protein. The sample holds tens of thousands of distinct CDR3 sequences, more than 85% seen once. The CDR3 sequence is 15 residues long. V shed 4 bases, J shed 0 bases, and the junction held 5 bases outside the gene matches. Germline assignment: CDR1 SGHDT and CDR2 YYEEEE. This receptor was obtained from a human donor with Susac syndrome. V gene TRBV5-6 combines with J gene TRBJ1-1; 8 positions match TRBD1. Sequencing was carried out using CD8+ T cells from PBMCs. CDR3: CASSNRDRMNTEAFF. CDR3 sequence (DNA): TGTGCCAGCAGCAACCGGGACAGGATGAACACTGAAGCTTTCTTT.